This T cell receptor beta chain stems from a study of immune evolution from preneoplasia to lung adenocarcinoma. The overall study: HLA loss of heterozygosity: over 5.5% AIS, approximately 15% MIA, roughly 35% ADC, none AAH. Whole-study findings and limits: Top clone share appeared to fall from AAH through AIS, MIA, adenocarcinoma. Clonality was highest in normal lung, lower in later-stage lesions apparently.

To note about this clone: The antigen is undetermined.

V trimming: 4 bases; J trimming: 7 bases; junction bases outside the gene matches: 6. The CDR3 spans 14 residues. The germline V gene has CDR1 LNHDA and CDR2 SQIVND (reference sequence). The assay was immunoSEQ multiplex PCR, and TCRdb's table has in-frame clones only and misses some. Here the sample spans around 40,000 clones, approximately 80% being singletons. Patient tissue came from resections in Japan or China, 2014–2017. The receptor was isolated from a person in their sixties or seventies with lung adenocarcinoma. This rearrangement joins TRBV19 to TRBJ2-1; 8 bases are a match to TRBD1. Material for sequencing was FFPE invasive lung adenocarcinoma tissue. The CDR3: CASSSGQGVNEQFF. In DNA, the CDR3 is TGTGCCAGTAGTAGCGGACAGGGTGTGAATGAGCAGTTCTTC.